These T cell receptor beta chains were read from a single sample in a study of blood T cell repertoires in COVID-19. Generated by immunoSEQ multiplex PCR, the TCRdb table keeps only in-frame clones and is missing some. The sample gives fewer than 250,000 clones, about nine tenths of which show up once; roughly 4.5% is in the top ten. Input material: peripheral blood. These receptors all stem from a man aged 50 or older with acute or convalescent COVID-19. CDR3s leave out the opening cysteine and the closing phenylalanine or tryptophan. A D gene is named only where the DNA matches it firmly.

d_call | j_call | v_call | cdr3_aa
NA | TRBJ1-1 | TRBV19 | ASSTAPRQAQNTEAF
NA | TRBJ1-6 | TRBV12-3/TRBV12-4 | ASSRPRSPLH
TRBD1 | TRBJ1-4 | TRBV18 | ASSPSLTGAEKLF
NA | TRBJ2-3 | TRBV19 | ATRLRADTQY
TRBD1 | TRBJ2-5 | TRBV6-5 | ASSPGTAPGMTQY
NA | TRBJ2-5 | TRBV24-1 | ATSDPRRGTETQY
NA | TRBJ1-2 | TRBV5-1 | ASSPRWGGSVNYGYT
NA | TRBJ1-1 | TRBV7-2 | ASSLPQGRFTEAF
TRBD1 | TRBJ1-1 | TRBV14 | ASSPWTGNTEAF
TRBD1 | TRBJ1-4 | TRBV7-8 | ASSGNRGRNEKLF
TRBD1 | TRBJ1-4 | TRBV9 | ASNRQGLNEKLF
NA | TRBJ1-5 | TRBV10-1 | ASSETSNQPQH
TRBD1 | TRBJ2-5 | TRBV18 | ASSPLSGQGEETQY